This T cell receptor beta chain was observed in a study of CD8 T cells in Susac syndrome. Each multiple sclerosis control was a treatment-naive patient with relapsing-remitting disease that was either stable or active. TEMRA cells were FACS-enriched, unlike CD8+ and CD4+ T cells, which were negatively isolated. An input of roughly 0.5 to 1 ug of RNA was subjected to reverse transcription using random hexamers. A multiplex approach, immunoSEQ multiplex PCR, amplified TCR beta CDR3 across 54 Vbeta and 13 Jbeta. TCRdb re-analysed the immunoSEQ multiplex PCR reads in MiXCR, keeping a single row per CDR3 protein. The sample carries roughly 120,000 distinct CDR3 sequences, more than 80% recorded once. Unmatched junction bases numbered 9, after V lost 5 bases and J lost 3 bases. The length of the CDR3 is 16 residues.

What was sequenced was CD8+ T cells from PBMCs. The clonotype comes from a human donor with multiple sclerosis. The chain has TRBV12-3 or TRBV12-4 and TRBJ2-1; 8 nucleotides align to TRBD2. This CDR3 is CASSRSGTRGYNEQFF. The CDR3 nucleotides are TGTGCCAGCAGTCGGTCCGGGACTAGAGGCTACAATGAGCAGTTCTTC.